A single sample is the source of the 19 T cell receptor beta chains below, sequenced in a study of blood T cell repertoires in COVID-19. Profiling relied on immunoSEQ multiplex PCR, and the TCRdb table lists in-frame clones only, not all of them. The data show 430,000 or so clones, roughly 90% seen once. The sequenced sample consisted of PBMCs or T cells enriched from blood (not recorded which). Source of these receptors: a woman aged 40 to 55 who had recovered from COVID-19.

The J gene is TRBJ2-1, the V gene TRBV7-9; no firm D call. The CDR3 contains 14 residues. From germline, CDR1 is SEHNR and CDR2 FQNEAQ (reference sequence). Trimming left V 0 bases short and J 3 bases short, with 6 bases between. The chain's CDR3 is CASSLAHNYNEQFF. The DNA for the CDR3 is TGTGCCAGCAGCTTAGCCCACAACTACAATGAGCAGTTCTTC.

The V gene is TRBV7-6, the J gene TRBJ2-7; tentative D call: TRBD1 (6 bases). Deletions cut 1 base from V and 2 bases from J, with 6 bases between. Germline lookup yields CDR1 SGHVS and CDR2 FNYEAQ. The CDR3 extends over 13 amino acids. CDR3 loop: CASSLDRAYEQYF. The CDR3 DNA reads TGTGCCAGCAGCTTAGACAGGGCCTACGAGCAGTACTTC.

The chain has TRBV5-4 and TRBJ2-7, with 11 bases matching TRBD2. CDR1 and CDR2 from the germline V gene are SGHNT and YYREEE (reference sequence). With V trimmed by 4 bases and J by 6 bases, 9 bases remained unmatched. This CDR3 is built from 15 residues. CDR3 sequence reads: CASSPLALAGAEQYF. CDR3 in DNA: TGTGCCAGCAGCCCACTGGCACTAGCGGGAGCCGAGCAGTACTTC. The whole variable domain, remainder taken from reference TRBV5-4 and TRBJ2-7, is ETGVTQSPTHLIKTRGQQVTLRCSSQSGHNTVSWYQQALGQGPQFIFQYYREEENGRGNFPPRFSGLQFPNYSSELNVNALELDDSALYLCASSPLALAGAEQYFGPGTRLTVT.

The rearrangement uses TRBV9 and TRBJ2-5; 9 nucleotides match TRBD2. The CDR3 consists of 15 residues. CDR1 SGDLS and CDR2 YYNGEE come from the germline V gene. The V segment lost 2 bases and the J segment 4 bases; nucleotides outside the gene matches: 6. The CDR3 DNA is TGTGCCAGCAGCGTGGGCGGGAGGGGAGGAGAGACCCAGTACTTC. This encodes CASSVGGRGGETQYF.

This clone has just one count. This chain uses TRBV27 with TRBJ2-1, with D possibly being TRBD2 (6 bases). Trimming took 8 bases from V and 8 from J, leaving 16 bases between them. Germline V CDR1 and CDR2: MNHEY, SMNVEV (reference sequence). CDR3 length equals 13 residues. The DNA of the CDR3 is TGTGCCAGCGGGACTTTAAGGGTCGATGAGCAGTTCTTC. Translation gives CASGTLRVDEQFF.

This clone came up once. The rearrangement uses TRBV11-3 and TRBJ2-1, with TRBD2 matching over 8 bases. CDR1 and CDR2 from the germline V gene are SGHNT and YENEEA. CDR3 length equals 20 residues. Trimming cost V 5 bases and J 0 bases; bases outside gene matches: 18. The CDR3 region has the DNA TGTGCCAGCAGCCTGTGGACTGGGGCTAGCGGGTGGAGCTCCTACAATGAGCAGTTCTTC. This sequence encodes CASSLWTGASGWSSYNEQFF.

About this clone: One end of the junction varies from germline; a read error may be responsible. V gene TRBV7-2 combines with J gene TRBJ2-7, with 12 bases aligning to TRBD2. Germline CDR1 and CDR2: SGHTA and FQGNSA. CDR3 size: 14 residues. The CDR3 DNA is TGTGCCAGCAGCCTAGCGGGAGGGATCTACGAGCAGTACTTC. This translates into CASSLAGGIYEQYF.

The chain combines TRBV3-1 (or the pseudogene TRBV3-2) with TRBJ1-6; 11 nucleotides align to TRBD1. The V gene end was trimmed by 6 bases and the J gene end by 8 bases; junction bases not matched to a gene: 6. Germline loops: CDR1 LGHDT, CDR2 YNNKEL (reference sequence). The CDR3 totals 15 residues. The CDR3 is CASRYEGQGDSPLHF. CDR3 bases: TGTGCCAGCAGGTACGAGGGACAGGGGGATTCACCCCTCCACTTT.

This clone is a singleton in its sample. CDR3 in DNA: TGTGCCAGCAGTTACGACAGAGGAAACACCATATATTTT. Translated: CASSYDRGNTIYF. V and J are TRBV6-5 and TRBJ1-3; TRBD1 is a possible D gene (5 bases). CDR1 MNHEY and CDR2 SVGAGI come from the germline V gene. V gave up 2 bases and J gave up 4 bases, with 6 bases separating them. The length of the CDR3 is 13 residues.

This chain connects TRBV18 to TRBJ1-5; tentatively, D is TRBD1 (6 bases). Trimming stripped 2 bases from V and 0 bases from J, with 11 bases between. Germline assignment: CDR1 KGHSH and CDR2 LQKENI. This CDR3 region has 16 residues. The CDR3 sequence is CASSPTQGNSNQPQHF. The CDR3, as DNA: TGTGCCAGCTCACCAACGCAGGGGAATAGCAATCAGCCCCAGCATTTT.

V usage is TRBV9 and J usage is TRBJ1-2; D call uncertain. The V end was cut by 0 bases, the J end by 0 bases, with 3 bases between. This CDR3 comprises 13 residues. CDR1 SGDLS and CDR2 YYNGEE come from the germline V gene. CDR3 residues: CASSVDTNYGYTF. CDR3 DNA sequence: TGTGCCAGCAGCGTAGATACTAACTATGGCTACACCTTC.

The rearrangement joins TRBV4-1 to TRBJ2-5, with D tentatively TRBD2 (5 bases). With 0 bases removed from V and 9 bases from J, the gap between germline ends came to 14 bases. The CDR3 has 14 amino acids. The germline V gene has CDR1 MGHRA and CDR2 YSYEKL. In DNA form, the CDR3 reads TGCGCCAGCAGCCAAGATGACGTGCCCGGGGCCCAGTACTTC. The encoded protein is CASSQDDVPGAQYF.

V is TRBV4-1 and J is TRBJ1-2, with D tentatively TRBD1 (5 bases). Looked up from germline, CDR1 is MGHRA and CDR2 is YSYEKL. The CDR3 has 15 residues. The V gene lost 3 bases and the J gene lost 4 bases, with 15 bases spanning the gap. The CDR3 nucleotides read TGCGCCAGCAGCCAGACGCAGGGATCGCCCTATGGCTACACCTTC. It translates to CASSQTQGSPYGYTF.

This clone was seen a few times. The V call is TRBV18, the J call TRBJ2-2; D possibly corresponds to TRBD1 (5 bases). The germline CDR1 and CDR2 sequences are KGHSH and LQKENI. The V end was cut by 4 bases, the J end by 7 bases, with 10 bases between. The CDR3 spans 13 residues. The chain's CDR3 is CASSLRADGELFF. As DNA, the CDR3 is TGTGCCAGCTCACTCAGGGCGGACGGGGAGCTGTTTTTT. Using reference TRBV18 and TRBJ2-2 for the parts outside the CDR3, the full variable domain is NAGVMQNPRHLVRRRGQEARLRCSPMKGHSHVYWYRQLPEEGLKFMVYLQKENIIDESGMPKERFSAEFPKEGPSILRIQQVVRGDSAAYFCASSLRADGELFFGEGSRLTVL.

This clone was observed a single time. The chain couples TRBV7-9 to TRBJ1-2; D is perhaps TRBD1 (5 bases). The germline V gene has CDR1 SEHNR and CDR2 FQNEAQ (reference sequence). Trimming removed 6 bases at V and 4 bases at J, with 12 bases between. The CDR3 is 13 residues long. CDR3 protein: CASREGLSYGYTF. Here the CDR3 DNA reads TGTGCCAGCAGAGAGGGACTCTCCTATGGCTACACCTTC.

The CDR3 DNA sequence: TGCGCCAGCAGCCCCCTTATGCGAGGGGGCACTGAAGCTTTCTTT. Protein sequence: CASSPLMRGGTEAFF. This rearrangement joins TRBV5-1 to TRBJ1-1; a weak D match, TRBD1 (6 bases). V was clipped by 4 bases and J by 4 bases, with 17 bases between them. Germline V gene data show CDR1 as SGHRS and CDR2 as YFSETQ. The CDR3 has 15 residues. The variable domain in full, completed from reference TRBV5-1 and TRBJ1-1, reads KAGVTQTPRYLIKTRGQQVTLSCSPISGHRSVSWYQQTPGQGLQFLFEYFSETQRNKGNFPGRFSGRQFSNSRSEMNVSTLELGDSALYLCASSPLMRGGTEAFFGQGTRLTVV.

The chain links TRBV10-2 to TRBJ2-3; possibly TRBD2 for D (6 bases). CDR3 length: 14 amino acids. Trimming pared 5 bases from V and 4 bases from J, leaving 13 bases between. The germline gives CDR1 WSHSY, CDR2 SAAADI. CDR3 region: CASSTSSDADTQYF. The CDR3 region has the DNA TGCGCCAGCAGTACATCTAGCGATGCAGATACGCAGTATTTT.

V usage is TRBV24-1 and J usage is TRBJ1-4; D remains unclear. The V end was cut by 3 bases, the J end by 11 bases, with 12 bases between. The CDR3 spans 13 residues. The germline CDR1 and CDR2 sequences are KGHDR and SFDVKD. CDR3 sequence (DNA): TGTGCCACCAGTGATCGGGGAGGAGGGAAACTGTTTTTT. This sequence encodes CATSDRGGGKLFF.

The gene calls are TRBV7-2 and TRBJ1-2; no clear D. Germline loops: CDR1 SGHTA, CDR2 FQGNSA. Trimming took 5 bases from V and 3 from J, leaving 7 bases between them. There are 12 residues in the CDR3. The CDR3: CASSQRDYGYTF. The CDR3 bases are TGTGCCAGCAGCCAACGGGACTATGGCTACACCTTC.